The 20 T cell receptor beta chains below all came from one sample that was sequenced in a study of cytomegalovirus exposure and HLA in healthy donors. PCR involved 60 Vbeta and 13 Jbeta primers. Sequencing used immunoSEQ multiplex PCR; TCRdb keeps in-frame clones, though not all of them. The specimen's table records about 140,000 clones. Sequencing was performed on PBMCs. The receptors shown here come from a woman between 18 and 29 years old in good health and CMV-seronegative.

The chain's CDR3 is CSGVRDRGSTEAFF. CDR3 nucleotide sequence: TGCAGCGGTGTCCGGGACAGGGGTAGCACTGAAGCTTTCTTT. The chain carries TRBV29-1 and TRBJ1-1, with 10 bases aligning to TRBD1. After removal of 7 bases from V and 4 bases from J, the junction contained 9 bases not matched to a gene. Germline V gene data show CDR1 as SQVTM and CDR2 as ANQGSEA. The CDR3 is 14 residues long.

This chain joins TRBV9 and TRBJ2-2, with 13 bases matching TRBD2. V shed 2 bases, J shed 7 bases, and the junction held 5 bases outside the gene matches. Germline CDR1 is SGDLS and CDR2 is YYNGEE. The CDR3 contains 16 residues. The CDR3 nucleotides are TGTGCCAGCAGCGTGGGGACTAGCGGGACAATCGGGGAGCTGTTTTTT. Translation: CASSVGTSGTIGELFF.

The rearrangement links TRBV5-1 to TRBJ1-4; TRBD1 matches 9 bases. Germline CDR1 reads SGHRS; CDR2 reads YFSETQ. The CDR3 runs to 15 residues. The junction had 8 bases not matched to a gene; V was cut back by 5 bases and J by 6 bases. CDR3 in DNA: TGCGCCAGCAGTCATAACAGGGGGCATGATGAAAAACTGTTTTTT. It encodes CASSHNRGHDEKLFF.

The chain carries TRBV19 and TRBJ2-3; a possible D gene is TRBD2 (6 bases). V was trimmed by 5 bases and J by 7 bases, leaving 13 bases between them. The CDR3 consists of 13 residues. The germline gives CDR1 LNHDA, CDR2 SQIVND (reference sequence). The CDR3 nucleotides are TGTGCCAGTAGTCTGAGCGGGTCTAATACGCAGTATTTT. Protein sequence: CASSLSGSNTQYF.

The genes are TRBV5-1 and TRBJ1-1; TRBD1 might be the D (6 bases). Germline CDR1 reads SGHRS; CDR2 reads YFSETQ. The CDR3 totals 17 residues. Between the trimmed V and J ends, which lost 0 bases and 3 bases, there was a span of 18 bases. CDR3 residues: CASSLAPPGVRDTEAFF. The CDR3 nucleotides are TGCGCCAGCAGCTTGGCCCCCCCAGGGGTGAGGGACACTGAAGCTTTCTTT.

The chain employs TRBV5-4 and TRBJ1-1; TRBD1 agrees at 7 bases. Germline assignment: CDR1 SGHNT and CDR2 YYREEE (reference sequence). Trimming took 1 base from V and 0 from J; bases not matched to a gene: 3. The CDR3 has 15 amino acids. The CDR3 is CASSLKRGLNTEAFF. CDR3 coding DNA: TGTGCCAGCAGCTTGAAAAGGGGGCTGAACACTGAAGCTTTCTTT.

This chain uses TRBV11-3 with TRBJ2-3, with a tentative D call TRBD2 (6 bases). This CDR3 spans 13 amino acids. Germline lookup yields CDR1 SGHNT and CDR2 YENEEA. V was cut by 6 bases and J by 9 bases, with 16 bases left in between. This chain's CDR3 is CASRPGVATTQYF. The CDR3 region has the DNA TGTGCCAGCAGGCCGGGGGTAGCGACCACGCAGTATTTT.

The gene calls are TRBV21-1 and TRBJ1-1; no DNA check was done on the table's D call, TRBD1. TRBV21-1 is deemed a pseudogene. The CDR3 covers 16 residues. Here the CDR3 DNA reads TGTGCCAGCAGCAAAGCGCACGGACATAGGAACACTGAAGCTTTCTTT. Translation: CASSKAHGHRNTEAFF.

The chain carries TRBV4-2 and TRBJ1-1; D is ambiguous. The CDR3 covers 12 residues. Germline CDR1 reads LGHNA; CDR2 reads YNFKEQ. The V gene lost 4 bases and the J gene lost 11 bases, with 14 bases spanning the gap. In DNA, the CDR3 is TGTGCCAGCAGCCCGGGGTCGGCCGACGCTTTCTTT. Amino acids: CASSPGSADAFF.

This chain links TRBV5-4 with TRBJ2-2; the match to TRBD2 covers 11 bases. V shed 4 bases, J shed 5 bases, and the junction held 7 bases outside the gene matches. This CDR3 is built from 16 residues. Looked up from germline, CDR1 is SGHNT and CDR2 is YYREEE (reference sequence). CDR3 sequence (DNA): TGTGCCAGCAGCATAGGGACTAGCGGACAAACCGGGGAGCTGTTTTTT. Translated: CASSIGTSGQTGELFF.

The chain carries TRBV7-3 and TRBJ2-4; 10 nucleotides line up with TRBD2. Trimming took 5 bases from V and 7 from J; bases not matched to a gene: 8. The CDR3 extends over 15 amino acids. CDR1 is SGHTA and CDR2 is FQGTGA in the germline V gene. CDR3: CASSTGTSEGNIQYF. The CDR3, as DNA: TGTGCCAGCAGCACCGGGACTAGCGAGGGGAACATTCAGTACTTC. The entire variable domain, with the rest obtained from reference TRBV7-3 and TRBJ2-4, is as follows: GAGVSQTPSNKVTEKGKYVELRCDPISGHTALYWYRQSLGQGPEFLIYFQGTGAADDSGLPNDRFFAVRPEGSVSTLKIQRTERGDSAVYLCASSTGTSEGNIQYFGAGTRLSVL.

J is TRBJ1-5 and V is TRBV5-6, with D maybe TRBD1 (5 bases). CDR3 length equals 13 residues. The germline V gene has CDR1 SGHDT and CDR2 YYEEEE. V lost 6 bases and J lost 7, with 14 bases in between. The CDR3 sequence: CASTSSGRQPQHF. CDR3 bases: TGTGCCAGCACTTCGTCAGGGAGGCAGCCCCAGCATTTT.

The chain employs TRBV18 and TRBJ2-1; a possible D gene is TRBD2 (5 bases). This CDR3 is built from 15 residues. Per the germline V gene, CDR1 is KGHSH and CDR2 is LQKENI. V was trimmed by 3 bases and J by 9 bases, leaving 18 bases between them. The CDR3 region is CASSPQAVPGSEQFF. CDR3 DNA sequence: TGTGCCAGCTCACCCCAGGCGGTTCCGGGGAGTGAGCAGTTCTTC.

Comment on this clone: Germline and junction disagree at one end, which may indicate a read error. This specimen includes other DNA sequences encoding the same CDR3. This chain links TRBV7-3 with TRBJ1-1, with 8 positions matching TRBD1. From germline, CDR1 is SGHTA and CDR2 FQGTGA. There are 15 residues in the CDR3. In DNA form, the CDR3 reads TGTGCCAGCAGCTTAACAAGACAGGGGAACACTGAGGCTTTCTTT. Its protein is CASSLTRQGNTEAFF. Supplemented by reference TRBV7-3 and TRBJ1-1, the full variable domain reads GAGVSQTPSNKVTEKGKYVELRCDPISGHTALYWYRQSLGQGPEFLIYFQGTGAADDSGLPNDRFFAVRPEGSVSTLKIQRTERGDSAVYLCASSLTRQGNTEAFFGQGTRLTVV.

The chain recombines TRBV9 with TRBJ2-1; tentatively, D is TRBD2 (6 bases). Germline V gives CDR1 SGDLS, CDR2 YYNGEE. V was trimmed by 0 bases and J by 3 bases, leaving 10 bases between them. The length of the CDR3 is 15 residues. CDR3 in DNA: TGTGCCAGCAGCGTAGGCCCGGAGGGCTACAATGAGCAGTTCTTC. It is translated as CASSVGPEGYNEQFF. Full variable domain (remainder filled in from reference TRBV9 and TRBJ2-1): DSGVTQTPKHLITATGQRVTLRCSPRSGDLSVYWYQQSLDQGLQFLIQYYNGEERAKGNILERFSAQQFPDLHSELNLSSLELGDSALYFCASSVGPEGYNEQFFGPGTRLTVL.

V is TRBV18 and J is TRBJ2-7; D is undetermined. The CDR3 has 14 residues. Germline CDR1 is KGHSH and CDR2 is LQKENI. V lost 0 bases and J 0 bases, leaving 6 bases between the germline ends. In nucleotides, the CDR3 is TGTGCCAGCTCACCACCTCAGTCCTCCTACGAGCAGTACTTC. The encoded protein is CASSPPQSSYEQYF.

J is TRBJ2-2 and V is TRBV23-1; 8 bases align to TRBD1. TRBV23-1 is sorted into the ORF group, with uncertain function. The CDR3 covers 18 residues. Trimming at V came to 8 bases and at J to 0 bases, leaving 14 bases not matched to a gene. CDR3 nucleotides: TGCGCCAGCCAGTCGTCCTACAGGGGGGATACGAACACCGGGGAGCTGTTTTTT. Its protein is CASQSSYRGDTNTGELFF.

The chain joins TRBV5-6 to TRBJ2-4, with D perhaps TRBD1 (5 bases). CDR1 and CDR2 (germline): SGHDT, YYEEEE. Trimming cost V 1 base and J 3 bases, with 11 bases left between them. This CDR3 is built from 15 residues. Here the CDR3 reads CASSLFYQGKNIQYF. In DNA form, the CDR3 reads TGTGCCAGCAGCTTGTTTTATCAGGGCAAAAACATTCAGTACTTC.

The CDR3 loop reads CASSFGGVGSAYEQYV. The CDR3 DNA reads TGTGCCAGCAGCTTTGGGGGAGTCGGGAGTGCCTACGAGCAGTACGTC. The gene calls are TRBV5-6 and TRBJ2-7, with a possible D match to TRBD2 (6 bases). Germline V gives CDR1 SGHDT, CDR2 YYEEEE. The CDR3 is 16 amino acids. The V end was cut by 2 bases, the J end by 2 bases, with 17 bases between.

This chain connects TRBV2 to TRBJ2-1, with 8 bases fitting TRBD1. With V trimmed by 3 bases and J by 0 bases, 1 base remained unmatched. The CDR3 consists of 15 residues. Germline V CDR1 and CDR2: SNHLY, FYNNEI. CDR3 protein: CASSDDRGSYNEQFF. The CDR3 DNA reads as TGTGCCAGCAGTGACGACAGGGGCTCCTACAATGAGCAGTTCTTC. Supplemented by reference TRBV2 and TRBJ2-1, the full variable domain reads EPEVTQTPSHQVTQMGQEVILRCVPISNHLYFYWYRQILGQKVEFLVSFYNNEISEKSEIFDDQFSVERPDGSNFTLKIRSTKLEDSAMYFCASSDDRGSYNEQFFGPGTRLTVL.